This T cell receptor (beta chain) is from a study of blood T cell repertoires in COVID-19. Data came from immunoSEQ multiplex PCR; TCRdb stores just in-frame clones and leaves some out. The sample has approximately 70,000 clones, 75% to 90% seen once. The receptor was derived from a woman at least 80 years old with active COVID-19. Input material: peripheral blood.

DNA of the CDR3: TGTGCCAGTAGTATAGAGGGGACAAATCAAGAGACCCAGTACTTC. Translated, it gives CASSIEGTNQETQYF. This sequence joins TRBV19 and TRBJ2-5; a weak D match, TRBD1 (6 bases). Germline lookup yields CDR1 LNHDA and CDR2 SQIVND (reference sequence). Deletions cut 0 bases from V and 2 bases from J, with 10 bases between. The CDR3 has 15 amino acids.